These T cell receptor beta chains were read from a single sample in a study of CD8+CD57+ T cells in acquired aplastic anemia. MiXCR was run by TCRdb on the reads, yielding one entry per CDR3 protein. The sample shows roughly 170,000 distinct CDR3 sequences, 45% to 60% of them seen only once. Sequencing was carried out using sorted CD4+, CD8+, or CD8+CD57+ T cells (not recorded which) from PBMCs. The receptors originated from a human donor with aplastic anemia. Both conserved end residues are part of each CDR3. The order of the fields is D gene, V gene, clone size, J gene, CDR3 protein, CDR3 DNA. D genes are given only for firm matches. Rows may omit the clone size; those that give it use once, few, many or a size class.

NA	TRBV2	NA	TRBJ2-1	CASSERRKDYNEQFF	TGTGCCAGCAGTGAGAGGCGGAAAGACTACAATGAGCAGTTCTTC
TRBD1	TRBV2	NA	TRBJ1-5	CASSRDRANQPQHF	TGTGCCAGCAGTAGGGACAGGGCTAATCAGCCCCAGCATTTT
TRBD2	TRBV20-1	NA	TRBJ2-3	CSAPTSGGADTQYF	TGCAGTGCACCCACTAGCGGGGGGGCAGATACGCAGTATTTT
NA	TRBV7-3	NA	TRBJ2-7	CASSRGGGHEQYF	TGTGCCAGCAGCCGTGGGGGGGGCCACGAGCAGTACTTC
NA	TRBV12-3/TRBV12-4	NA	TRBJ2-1	CASSLREIHNEQFF	TGTGCCAGCAGTTTACGCGAGATCCACAATGAGCAGTTCTTC
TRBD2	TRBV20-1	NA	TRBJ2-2	CSARPLPTSGPNTGELFF	TGCAGTGCTAGACCTCTACCAACTAGCGGGCCGAACACCGGGGAGCTGTTTTTT
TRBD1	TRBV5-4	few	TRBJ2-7	CASSLYEGTGSYEQYF	TGTGCCAGCAGCTTGTACGAGGGGACAGGGAGTTACGAGCAGTACTTC
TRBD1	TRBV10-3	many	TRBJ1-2	CAIAGGPISNYGYTF	TGTGCCATCGCAGGGGGCCCTATCTCTAACTATGGCTACACCTTC
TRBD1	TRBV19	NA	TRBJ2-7	CASSMGQGISYEQYF	TGTGCCAGTAGTATGGGACAGGGAATATCCTACGAGCAGTACTTC
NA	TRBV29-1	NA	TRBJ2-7	CSVEFGTTGRLNEQYF	TGCAGCGTCGAATTTGGGACAACCGGACGATTAAACGAGCAGTACTTC
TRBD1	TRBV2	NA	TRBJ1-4	CASGRGGQGAPKLFF	TGTGCCAGCGGCAGGGGGGGACAGGGGGCTCCAAAACTGTTTTTT
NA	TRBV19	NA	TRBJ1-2	CASSIMGSGYTF	TGTGCCAGTAGTATAATGGGTAGCGGCTACACCTTC
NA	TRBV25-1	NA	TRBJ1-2	CASSEFTEAGGYTF	TGTGCCAGCAGTGAATTCACGGAGGCTGGTGGCTACACCTTC
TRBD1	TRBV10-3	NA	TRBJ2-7	CASSSNRGYEQYF	TGTGCCAGCAGTTCTAACAGGGGGTACGAGCAGTACTTC
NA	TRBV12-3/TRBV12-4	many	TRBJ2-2	CASSFLGGGELFF	TGTGCCAGCAGTTTCCTTGGGGGCGGGGAGCTGTTTTTT
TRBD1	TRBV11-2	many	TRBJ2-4	CASSPPTGGRNIQYF	TGTGCCAGCAGCCCACCGACAGGGGGCAGGAACATTCAGTACTTC
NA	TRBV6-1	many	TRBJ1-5	CASKGRIDNQPQHF	TGTGCCAGCAAGGGGAGGATCGACAATCAGCCCCAGCATTTT
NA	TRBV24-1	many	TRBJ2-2	CATREGLNTGELFF	TGTGCCACCAGGGAGGGATTGAACACCGGGGAGCTGTTTTTT
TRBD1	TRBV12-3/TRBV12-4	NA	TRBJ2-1	CASSLTGGGDEQFF	TGTGCCAGCAGTCTGACAGGGGGAGGGGATGAGCAGTTCTTC
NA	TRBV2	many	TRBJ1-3	CASSATGNTIYF	TGTGCCAGCAGCGCCACAGGAAACACCATATATTTT
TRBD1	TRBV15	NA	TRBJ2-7	CATSWDRNLYEQYF	TGTGCCACCAGCTGGGACAGGAATCTCTACGAGCAGTACTTC
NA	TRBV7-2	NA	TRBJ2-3	CASSNYYGTDTQYF	TGTGCCAGCAGCAACTACTACGGCACAGATACGCAGTATTTT
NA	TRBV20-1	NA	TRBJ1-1	CSARDARGSTEAFF	TGCAGTGCTAGAGACGCCCGGGGGAGCACTGAAGCTTTCTTT
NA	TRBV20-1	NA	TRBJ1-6	CSARVRGVGYNSPLHF	TGCAGTGCTAGAGTTCGAGGGGTAGGGTATAATTCACCCCTCCACTTT
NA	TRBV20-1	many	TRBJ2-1	CSATPGPIANEQFF	TGCAGTGCCACTCCGGGACCAATCGCCAATGAGCAGTTCTTC
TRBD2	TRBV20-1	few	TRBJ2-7	CSATDGTSGSYEQYF	TGCAGTGCTACCGACGGGACTAGCGGGAGTTACGAGCAGTACTTC
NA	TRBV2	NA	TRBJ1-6	CASSGVGFSPLHF	TGTGCCAGCAGTGGGGTAGGGTTCTCACCCCTCCACTTT
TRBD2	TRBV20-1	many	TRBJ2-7	CSASGASGLYEQYF	TGCAGTGCTAGTGGGGCTAGCGGGTTATACGAGCAGTACTTC
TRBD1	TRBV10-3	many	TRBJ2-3	CAASGGSPDTQYF	TGTGCCGCTTCAGGGGGTTCCCCGGATACGCAGTATTTT
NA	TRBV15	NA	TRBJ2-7	CATSREQITITYEQYF	TGTGCAACCAGCAGAGAACAGATTACGATTACCTACGAGCAGTACTTC
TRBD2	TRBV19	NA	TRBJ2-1	CASSARRLAGGRNKQFF	TGTGCCAGTAGTGCGAGACGACTAGCGGGGGGTCGCAATAAGCAGTTCTTC
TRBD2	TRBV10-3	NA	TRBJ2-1	CATVGSGMFNEQFF	TGTGCCACCGTAGGAAGCGGGATGTTCAATGAGCAGTTCTTC
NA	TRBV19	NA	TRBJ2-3	CASRYSGAHTDTQYF	TGTGCCAGTAGGTACTCAGGGGCACACACAGATACGCAGTATTTT
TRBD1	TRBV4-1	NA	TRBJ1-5	CASSSTDRVNQPQHF	TGCGCCAGCAGCAGCACTGACAGGGTCAATCAGCCCCAGCATTTT
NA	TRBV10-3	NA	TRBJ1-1	CAISSIDGRTEAFF	TGTGCCATCAGTAGTATAGACGGGAGGACTGAAGCTTTCTTT
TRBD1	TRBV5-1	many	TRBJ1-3	CASSLVTGGGNTIYF	TGCGCCAGCAGCTTGGTGACAGGGGGTGGAAACACCATATATTTT